This T cell receptor (beta chain) was retrieved from a study of blood T cell repertoires in COVID-19. CDR1 is SGHTA, CDR2 FQGNSA, per germline. The CDR3 is 14 amino acids. V lost 7 bases and J 2 bases, leaving 15 bases between the germline ends. Profiling relied on immunoSEQ multiplex PCR, and the TCRdb table lists in-frame clones only, not all of them. The sample records fewer than 300,000 clones, 83% being singletons. The specimen sequenced was peripheral blood. The receptor comes from a woman aged 45-65 years who had recovered from COVID-19. The rearrangement uses TRBV7-2 and TRBJ2-7, with D maybe TRBD2 (6 bases). CDR3 in amino acids: CASTERVGTYEQYF. The CDR3 DNA is TGTGCCAGCACCGAGCGGGTGGGGACCTACGAGCAGTACTTC.